This entry lists 15 T cell receptor beta chains sequenced from one sample in a study of blood T cells in healthy people across ages. Combining a sample-barcoded 5' primer with a J-beta primer mix, a second PCR ran for roughly 7 to 11 cycles. TCRdb processed the 5' RACE reads anew with MiXCR; each CDR3 protein has one entry. The sample records approximately 1,100,000 distinct CDR3 sequences, under 45% being singletons. Input material: blood. The receptors come from a woman aged 60-75 years in good health.

The CDR3 here is CSAREGSGRTETQYF. The CDR3 DNA is TGCAGTGCTAGAGAGGGTAGCGGGAGGACCGAGACCCAGTACTTC. The chain employs TRBV20-1 and TRBJ2-5, with 10 bases that match TRBD2. CDR3 length: 15 residues. The germline V gene encodes CDR1 DFQATT and CDR2 SNEGSKA (reference sequence). V dropped 0 bases and J dropped 5; count of bases not matched to a gene: 6.

This clonotype was seen only a few times. The chain combines TRBV29-1 with TRBJ2-1, with D possibly called TRBD1 or TRBD2 (5 bases each). CDR3 length equals 15 residues. In germline, CDR1 is SQVTM, CDR2 ANQGSEA. Trimming cost V 4 bases and J 5 bases, with 18 bases left between them. The CDR3 nucleotides are TGCAGCGTTGTAATCTGGGGAGACAGTCACAATGAGCAGTTCTTC. This codes for CSVVIWGDSHNEQFF.

The chain links TRBV5-1 to TRBJ2-5; no firm D call. The CDR3 spans 14 residues. Per germline, CDR1 SGHRS and CDR2 YFSETQ. V lost 4 bases and J 1 base, leaving 11 bases between the germline ends. The CDR3 nucleotides are TGCGCCAGCAGCCTTGAACTACCCCAAGAGACCCAGTACTTC. It specifies CASSLELPQETQYF.

The table lists this clonotype with many counts. The chain carries TRBV14 and TRBJ2-1; 10 bases are a match to TRBD2. V trimming: 4 bases; J trimming: 1 base; junction bases outside the gene matches: 7. CDR3 length: 17 amino acids. Germline CDR1 is SGHDN and CDR2 is FVKESK. The CDR3 nucleotides read TGTGCCAGCAGCCTACTAGCGGGGTTGGGTTCCTACAATGAGCAGTTCTTC. This gives the protein CASSLLAGLGSYNEQFF.

This clonotype came up a few times. V is TRBV29-1 and J is TRBJ2-1; 10 bases are shared with TRBD2. Germline lookup yields CDR1 SQVTM and CDR2 ANQGSEA. V shed 3 bases and J 3 bases; nucleotides not matched to a gene: 8. The CDR3 is 16 residues long. The CDR3 reads CSVEGLLAGDYNEQFF. The DNA of the CDR3 is TGCAGCGTTGAGGGACTCCTAGCGGGAGACTACAATGAGCAGTTCTTC.

This clonotype was seen only a few times. One end of the junction does not line up with germline, which may come from a read error. The chain employs TRBV5-1 and TRBJ2-1; no reliable D call. This CDR3 is 13 amino acids long. Looked up from germline, CDR1 is SGHRS and CDR2 is YFSETQ. The CDR3 region is CASRLDVNNEQFF. CDR3 nucleotide sequence: TGCGCCAGCAGATTGGACGTTAACAATGAGCAGTTCTTC.

The chain employs TRBV11-3 and TRBJ2-2, with D unclear. The V end was cut by 3 bases, the J end by 1 base, with 6 bases between. Germline V gives CDR1 SGHNT, CDR2 YENEEA. The CDR3 is made up of 14 amino acids. CDR3 in DNA: TGTGCCAGCAGCTTTGACGGGAACACCGGGGAGCTGTTTTTT. This translates into CASSFDGNTGELFF.

This chain uses TRBV12-3 or TRBV12-4 with TRBJ2-7; a possible D gene is TRBD2 (6 bases). The CDR3 is made up of 13 amino acids. The V gene lost 10 bases and the J gene lost 0 bases, with 13 bases spanning the gap. This CDR3 is CATRDSLSYEQYF. CDR3 bases: TGTGCCACCCGGGACTCGCTCTCCTACGAGCAGTACTTC.

The chain has TRBV15 and TRBJ2-5; D could derive from TRBD1 or TRBD2 (5 bases each). The CDR3 extends over 12 amino acids. V lost 5 bases to trimming and J lost 5 bases, with 9 bases between them. Germline V gene data show CDR1 as LNHNV and CDR2 as YYDKDF (reference sequence). CDR3 amino acids: CATSGGIETQYF. The CDR3 DNA is TGTGCCACCAGCGGGGGAATCGAGACCCAGTACTTC. Combining the CDR3 with reference TRBV15 and TRBJ2-5 gives the whole variable domain DAMVIQNPRYQVTQFGKPVTLSCSQTLNHNVMYWYQQKSSQAPKLLFHYYDKDFNNEADTPDNFQSRRPNTSFCFLDIRSPGLGDTAMYLCATSGGIETQYFGPGTRLLVL.

The V call is TRBV23-1, the J call TRBJ2-7, with 9 bases that match TRBD2. Being an ORF, TRBV23-1 has a function that is uncertain. This CDR3 comprises 15 residues. J was trimmed by 0 bases and V by 6 bases; bases with no gene match: 6. Here the CDR3 reads CASSREREASYEQYF. DNA for the CDR3: TGCGCCAGCAGCCGGGAGCGGGAGGCCTCCTACGAGCAGTACTTC.

A remark on this clonotype: The germline gene is not matched at one end of the junction; a read error may be the cause. The chain has TRBV6-6 and TRBJ1-5; a weak D match, TRBD1 (5 bases). The CDR3 runs to 14 residues. Per germline, CDR1 MNHNY and CDR2 SVGAGI (reference sequence). This CDR3 reads CASNDGGSNQPQHF. In nucleotides, the CDR3 is TGTGCTAGCAATGACGGGGGAAGCAATCAGCCCCAGCATTTT.

Points on this clonotype: Mismatch with germline at one junction end may stem from a read error. CDR3: CAGRKDRDQPQHF. In DNA, the CDR3 is TGTGCCGGCAGGAAGGACAGAGATCAGCCCCAGCATTTT. The chain has TRBV27 and TRBJ1-5; a weak D match, TRBD1 (6 bases). Germline-derived CDR1 and CDR2 are MNHEY and SMNVEV (reference sequence). CDR3 length equals 13 residues.

Comments on this clonotype: Because it lacks the conserved phenylalanine or tryptophan at the end, this CDR3 is likely a read error. V gene TRBV28 combines with J gene TRBJ2-7, with 9 bases matching TRBD1. The CDR3 consists of 15 residues. The germline V gene has CDR1 MDHEN and CDR2 SYDVKM. Trimming removed 4 bases from V and 5 bases from J; junction bases left unmatched: 9. CDR3 protein: CASSSLRTGVDEQYS. The CDR3 DNA is TGTGCCAGCAGTTCCTTGCGGACAGGGGTCGACGAGCAGTACTCC.

This chain links TRBV20-1 with TRBJ2-1, with 8 bases identical to TRBD1. This CDR3 is built from 16 residues. The trim removed 4 bases at V and 7 bases at J, leaving 15 bases unmatched. CDR1 is DFQATT and CDR2 is SNEGSKA in the germline V gene (reference sequence). The CDR3 loop is CSAMLSLQGARNEQFF. The CDR3 coding sequence is TGCAGTGCTATGTTGAGTTTGCAGGGGGCGCGGAATGAGCAGTTCTTC.

This clonotype came up many times. CDR3 nucleotide sequence: TGTGCCAGCAGCTTAGGGGGTTATGAGCAGTTCTTC. Protein product: CASSLGGYEQFF. The chain carries TRBV7-2 and TRBJ2-1; unclear D gene. CDR3 length: 12 residues. With 1 base removed from V and 8 bases from J, the gap between germline ends came to 6 bases. CDR1 SGHTA and CDR2 FQGNSA come from the germline V gene.